This T cell receptor beta chain was sequenced during a study of blood T cell repertoires in COVID-19. TCRdb's table, derived via immunoSEQ multiplex PCR, lists solely in-frame clones and lacks some. The repertoire holds approximately 210,000 clones, with 70% to 90% as singletons. Trimming cost V 0 bases and J 0 bases, with 13 bases left between them. Per the germline V gene, CDR1 is SGHRS and CDR2 is YFSETQ. This CDR3 region has 18 residues. The receptor's source is a man aged 45-65 years with COVID-19, enrolled during active disease. The V call is TRBV5-1, the J call TRBJ2-6, with D perhaps TRBD1 (5 bases). The sample comprised peripheral blood. CDR3 sequence reads: CASSLEDTTNSGANVLTF. Written as DNA, the CDR3 is TGCGCCAGCAGCTTGGAGGACACGACCAACTCTGGGGCCAACGTCCTGACTTTC.